This T cell receptor beta chain was captured by sequencing in a study of shared clonotypes between healthy human individuals. The CDR3 loop spans 15 amino acids. The germline V and J ends were trimmed by 0 bases and 9 bases, with 16 bases remaining between them. Germline CDR1 SGHRS, CDR2 YFSETQ. Unsorted PBMC DNA underwent sequencing on ten immunoSEQ deep assay plates. Method: immunoSEQ multiplex PCR; TCRdb's copy keeps in-frame clones and lacks some. The sample has approximately 470,000 clones; 65% to 85% are singletons. This clone was detected a few times. No antigen is known for it. The study drew its donors from healthy HIV-negative adults without recent acute infections or vaccinations. Every donor was a Caucasian adult from Nashville, Tennessee. Whole-study results and caveats: A small donor pool kept down the genetic and exposure-history diversity that was represented.

The gene calls are TRBV5-1 and TRBJ2-1; D could derive from TRBD1 or TRBD2 (5 bases each). The source of this sequence is a woman in her forties in good health. Some clones in this sample may be carry-over from other donors' samples. Input material: PBMCs. In DNA, the CDR3 is TGCGCCAGCAGCTTGGCCCCCAGCGGTGGGGGTGAGCAGTTCTTC. Its translation is CASSLAPSGGGEQFF.